The 26 T cell receptor beta chains listed next were all sequenced from one sample in a study of blood T cell repertoires in COVID-19 (dated by TCRdb to the early 2020s). Receptor libraries were prepared by the immunoSEQ multiplex PCR assay. TCRdb retrieved this table from immuneACCESS and kept in-frame rearrangements only. Not all clones are present; in checked studies, unresolved V genes account for under half, and no reason is known for the remainder. This sample gives approximately 90,000 clones in total; 65% to 85% of them show up just once. The top ten hold approximately 34% of the sample. Source material: peripheral blood. The receptors come from an elderly woman with active or convalescent COVID-19.

The chain recombines TRBV2 with TRBJ2-1, with D unresolved. Deletions cut 2 bases from V and 10 bases from J, with 9 bases between. The CDR3 loop spans 12 amino acids. The germline V gene encodes CDR1 SNHLY and CDR2 FYNNEI. CDR3 sequence reads: CASSEMPGEQFF. The DNA of the CDR3 is TGTGCCAGCAGTGAAATGCCAGGCGAGCAGTTCTTC.

This chain links TRBV28 with TRBJ1-1; D is unclear. V lost 6 bases and J lost 1, with 18 bases in between. The CDR3 is 16 amino acids. Germline V gene sequence: CDR1 MDHEN, CDR2 SYDVKM. The chain's CDR3 is CASSSKWAGPNTEAFF. The CDR3 DNA sequence: TGTGCCAGCAGCTCCAAGTGGGCAGGCCCGAACACTGAAGCTTTCTTT. Full variable domain (missing parts from reference TRBV28 and TRBJ1-1): DVKVTQSSRYLVKRTGEKVFLECVQDMDHENMFWYRQDPGLGLRLIYFSYDVKMKEKGDIPEGYSVSREKKERFSLILESASTNQTSMYLCASSSKWAGPNTEAFFGQGTRLTVV.

V and J are TRBV4-3 and TRBJ1-1; 7 nucleotides agree with TRBD1. V lost 4 bases and J lost 10; bases outside the gene matches: 6. CDR1 is LGHNA, CDR2 YSLEER, per germline. The CDR3 totals 12 residues. The CDR3 DNA follows: TGCGCCAGCAGCCTCGACCACAGGGGAGCTTTCTTT. The encoded protein is CASSLDHRGAFF.

This clone was counted once. CDR3 residues: CSAGQMNTEAFF. The CDR3 DNA reads as TGCAGCGCGGGACAGATGAACACTGAAGCTTTCTTT. The chain links TRBV29-1 to TRBJ1-1, with 7 positions matching TRBD1. After removal of 7 bases from V and 0 bases from J, the junction contained 2 bases not matched to a gene. In germline, CDR1 is SQVTM, CDR2 ANQGSEA. The CDR3 contains 12 residues.

This clone has just a few counts. The chain employs TRBV2 and TRBJ1-2; TRBD1 might be the D (6 bases). V gave up 6 bases and J gave up 2 bases, with 7 bases separating them. CDR3 length equals 12 residues. Looked up from germline, CDR1 is SNHLY and CDR2 is FYNNEI. CDR3 loop: CASRDRNYGYTF. In nucleotides, the CDR3 is TGTGCCAGCAGGGACAGAAACTATGGCTACACCTTC.

J is TRBJ1-2 and V is TRBV7-9; D is ambiguous. This CDR3 is 14 amino acids long. CDR1 and CDR2 from the germline V gene are SEHNR and FQNEAQ (reference sequence). V lost 0 bases to trimming and J lost 0 bases, with 5 bases between them. CDR3 sequence: CASSLAQANYGYTF. CDR3 DNA sequence: TGTGCCAGCAGCTTAGCGCAGGCTAACTATGGCTACACCTTC. The entire variable domain, with the rest obtained from reference TRBV7-9 and TRBJ1-2, is as follows: DTGVSQNPRHKITKRGQNVTFRCDPISEHNRLYWYRQTLGQGPEFLTYFQNEAQLEKSRLLSDRFSAERPKGSFSTLEIQRTEQGDSAMYLCASSLAQANYGYTFGSGTRLTVV.

The chain has TRBV15 and TRBJ2-7; D is uncertain. The CDR3 spans 16 residues. The germline gives CDR1 LNHNV, CDR2 YYDKDF (reference sequence). The V gene lost 1 base and the J gene lost 1 base, with 14 bases spanning the gap. The CDR3 region has the DNA TGTGCCACCAGCAGAGCACCGCGGTCCGGGTCCTACGAGCAGTACTTC. This gives the protein CATSRAPRSGSYEQYF. The full variable domain, in which reference TRBV15 and TRBJ2-7 provide the parts outside the CDR3, is DAMVIQNPRYQVTQFGKPVTLSCSQTLNHNVMYWYQQKSSQAPKLLFHYYDKDFNNEADTPDNFQSRRPNTSFCFLDIRSPGLGDTAMYLCATSRAPRSGSYEQYFGPGTRLTVT.

This sequence joins TRBV27 and TRBJ1-6; D perhaps matches TRBD1 (6 bases). Germline-derived CDR1 and CDR2 are MNHEY and SMNVEV (reference sequence). The CDR3 loop spans 15 amino acids. With 7 bases removed from V and 2 bases from J, the gap between germline ends came to 12 bases. CDR3 coding DNA: TGTGCCAGCAAAAAAAGGACAGCCTATAATTCACCCCTCCACTTT. This gives the protein CASKKRTAYNSPLHF.

This chain links TRBV18 with TRBJ2-3; 11 bases line up with TRBD2. V lost 5 bases and J lost 4; bases outside the gene matches: 8. Germline lookup yields CDR1 KGHSH and CDR2 LQKENI. The CDR3 runs 16 residues. The CDR3 region has the DNA TGTGCCAGCTCAGCACTACTAGCGGGAGTAGCAGATACGCAGTATTTT. Encoded protein: CASSALLAGVADTQYF.

The V call is TRBV28, the J call TRBJ1-5; 8 bases fit TRBD1. Germline V lookup: CDR1 MDHEN, CDR2 SYDVKM. The CDR3 length is 15 residues. With 3 bases clipped from V and 3 bases from J, the junction kept 4 bases outside the gene matches. CDR3 protein: CASSLNRGYNQPQHF. The DNA of the CDR3 is TGTGCCAGCAGTTTGAACAGGGGGTACAATCAGCCCCAGCATTTT.

The chain combines TRBV6-5 with TRBJ2-1; a weak D match, TRBD1 (5 bases). The V and J ends lost 7 bases and 6 bases respectively, with 16 bases between them. Germline loops: CDR1 MNHEY, CDR2 SVGAGI. This CDR3 contains 14 residues. DNA for the CDR3: TGTGCCAGCACCAACGCAGGGATCAGCAATGAGCAGTTCTTC. This translates into CASTNAGISNEQFF.

The gene calls are TRBV20-1 and TRBJ1-1, with 8 bases aligning to TRBD1. CDR3 length equals 11 residues. The germline V gene has CDR1 DFQATT and CDR2 SNEGSKA (reference sequence). V lost 8 bases, J lost 2 bases, and 1 base stayed unmatched. Here the CDR3 reads CSQGANTEAFF. The CDR3 nucleotides read TGCAGTCAGGGGGCAAACACTGAAGCTTTCTTT.

The V and J genes are TRBV11-2 and TRBJ1-5; perhaps TRBD1 as D (5 bases). The CDR3 is 17 amino acids. Per germline, CDR1 SGHAT and CDR2 FQNNGV. Trimming pared 3 bases from V and 6 bases from J, leaving 21 bases between. The DNA for the CDR3 is TGTGCCAGCAGCTTTGTTCCCCACAGGTTAGGGCCTCAGCCCCAGCATTTT. Residues: CASSFVPHRLGPQPQHF.

This sequence joins TRBV19 and TRBJ1-5, with a tentative D call TRBD1 (6 bases). Germline V gene sequence: CDR1 LNHDA, CDR2 SQIVND (reference sequence). V dropped 3 bases and J dropped 2 bases, with 8 bases sitting between them. The CDR3 is 14 amino acids. Here the CDR3 reads CASSMSGGNQPQHF. The DNA for the CDR3 is TGTGCCAGTAGTATGTCAGGGGGCAATCAGCCCCAGCATTTT.

This sequence joins TRBV9 and TRBJ1-2, with TRBD1 matching 7 bases. CDR1 is SGDLS and CDR2 is YYNGEE in the germline V gene. The CDR3 contains 15 residues. The ends lost 1 base at V and 1 base at J; junction bases unmatched: 4. In nucleotides, the CDR3 is TGTGCCAGCAGCGTATCCAGGGGGTTTAACTATGGCTACACCTTC. As protein: CASSVSRGFNYGYTF.

The chain employs TRBV3-1 (or the pseudogene TRBV3-2) and TRBJ2-1; 7 bases agree with TRBD1. The CDR3 is 15 residues long. V gave up 2 bases and J gave up 4 bases; unmatched junction bases: 5. The V gene's germline CDR1 is LGHDT and CDR2 YNNKEL (reference sequence). For the CDR3, the DNA is TGTGCCAGCAGCCAAATAGGACAGGAGTACAATGAGCAGTTCTTC. It codes for CASSQIGQEYNEQFF.

The chain uses TRBV15 and TRBJ1-2, with D possibly matching TRBD1 (6 bases). CDR3 length equals 17 residues. V lost 6 bases to trimming and J lost 8 bases, with 28 bases between them. Germline assignment: CDR1 LNHNV and CDR2 YYDKDF (reference sequence). CDR3 protein: CATSDIFGGGPKYGYTF. CDR3 in DNA: TGTGCCACCAGTGATATCTTTGGGGGGGGCCCGAAGTACGGCTACACCTTC.

This chain joins TRBV19 and TRBJ2-5; 10 nucleotides align to TRBD1. The CDR3 is 15 amino acids. The V segment lost 4 bases and the J segment 1 base; nucleotides outside the gene matches: 3. Germline-derived CDR1 and CDR2 are LNHDA and SQIVND (reference sequence). CDR3 in amino acids: CASSNRDRGQETQYF. The CDR3 nucleotides are TGTGCCAGTAGTAACCGGGACAGGGGCCAAGAGACCCAGTACTTC.

V usage is TRBV16 and J usage is TRBJ2-1, with a possible D match to TRBD2 (5 bases). CDR1 KGHSY and CDR2 FQNENV come from the germline V gene. V lost 0 bases and J lost 6, with 12 bases in between. CDR3 length: 15 amino acids. The CDR3 loop reads CASSQSAGLGNEQFF. DNA of the CDR3: TGTGCCAGCAGCCAATCTGCCGGACTTGGCAATGAGCAGTTCTTC.

This clone was observed a few times. CDR3 DNA sequence: TGTGCCAGCAGCCACCGTCTGGGAGCACACTCCTACAATGAGCAGTTCTTC. Protein: CASSHRLGAHSYNEQFF. The chain couples TRBV7-9 to TRBJ2-1, with D perhaps TRBD2 (5 bases). The V and J ends lost 5 bases and 0 bases respectively, with 17 bases between them. The germline V gene encodes CDR1 SEHNR and CDR2 FQNEAQ (reference sequence). CDR3 length: 17 residues. Full variable domain (rest looked up from reference TRBV7-9 and TRBJ2-1): DTGVSQNPRHKITKRGQNVTFRCDPISEHNRLYWYRQTLGQGPEFLTYFQNEAQLEKSRLLSDRFSAERPKGSFSTLEIQRTEQGDSAMYLCASSHRLGAHSYNEQFFGPGTRLTVL.

Details on this clone: Other DNA sequences in the sample encode the same CDR3. CDR3 protein: CASSIGPGTDTQYF. CDR3 nucleotide sequence: TGTGCCAGTAGTATAGGTCCGGGCACAGATACGCAGTATTTT. The V gene is TRBV19, the J gene TRBJ2-3; unclear D gene. CDR3 length equals 14 residues. V lost 1 base to trimming and J lost 1 base, with 6 bases between them. Germline V gene lookup returns CDR1 LNHDA and CDR2 SQIVND (reference sequence).

This chain joins TRBV27 and TRBJ1-1; the match to TRBD1 covers 9 bases. The CDR3 is 14 residues long. Germline trimming cut 6 bases from V and 7 bases from J; bases unmatched to any gene: 9. Germline V gene data show CDR1 as MNHEY and CDR2 as SMNVEV (reference sequence). Written as DNA, the CDR3 is TGTGCCAGCAGAAGGGACAGGGCCCCAAATGAAGCTTTCTTT. Protein: CASRRDRAPNEAFF.

This clone came up a few times. The chain carries TRBV5-1 and TRBJ2-5; 8 bases map to TRBD2. The CDR3 has 14 residues. Germline loops: CDR1 SGHRS, CDR2 YFSETQ. With V trimmed by 1 base and J by 1 base, 0 bases remained unmatched. This chain's CDR3 is CASSLTSGQETQYF. CDR3 DNA: TGCGCCAGCAGCTTGACTAGCGGCCAAGAGACCCAGTACTTC.

The rearrangement uses TRBV10-3 and TRBJ2-7; tentative D call: TRBD1 (6 bases). This CDR3 is built from 16 residues. CDR1 is ENHRY and CDR2 is SYGVKD in the germline V gene. The V end was cut by 2 bases, the J end by 5 bases, with 19 bases between. CDR3 sequence reads: CAISEPRGGIVDEQYF. The CDR3 nucleotides read TGTGCCATCAGTGAGCCCCGAGGGGGTATTGTGGACGAGCAGTACTTC.

The chain carries TRBV5-1 and TRBJ1-5; D is ambiguous. V dropped 2 bases and J dropped 4 bases, with 16 bases sitting between them. Per germline, CDR1 SGHRS and CDR2 YFSETQ. The CDR3 runs to 16 residues. The CDR3 sequence is CASSFASGIANQPQHF. Written as DNA, the CDR3 is TGCGCCAGCAGCTTCGCGTCCGGGATAGCTAATCAGCCCCAGCATTTT.

The chain joins TRBV5-1 to TRBJ2-3; 10 positions agree with TRBD1. Trimming removed 5 bases from V and 2 bases from J; junction bases left unmatched: 5. CDR1 is SGHRS and CDR2 is YFSETQ in the germline V gene. This CDR3 contains 15 residues. Here the CDR3 DNA reads TGCGCCAGCAGACCGGGGACAGGGGCCACAGATACGCAGTATTTT. Residues: CASRPGTGATDTQYF.